A single T cell receptor (beta chain) is shown here with its context. This clonotype was seen many times. It has no known antigen specificity. No base-level quality is on record; no much larger clone is a single base apart. This record comes from a study of breast tumors, draining lymph nodes, adjacent tissues (dated by TCRdb to about 2016). Regarding the research as a whole: TCR beta repertoires were compared across tumor, adjacent nontumor tissue and axillary lymph nodes obtained from breast cancer patients. The study was designed to assess the relationships and possible T-cell exchange between tumor, surrounding tissue and draining lymph node repertoires in human breast cancer. The investigation overall reported the following: A scenario in which most tumor T cells derive from the lymph node and then expand within tumor tissue was judged to be consistent with the data. The similarity between tumor and nontumor tissue repertoires was significantly greater in luminal-like breast cancer than in basal-like breast cancer. Tumor T-cell repertoires showed less diversity than lymph node repertoires and more diversity than nontumor tissue repertoires, and tumor T-cell repertoires showed preferential V and J gene usage. The study presented the conclusion that tumor T cells originate in lymph nodes as consistent with a hypothesis, not as something directly demonstrated.

The lymph node samples were taken from the axillary draining lymph nodes of breast cancer patients. For sequencing, an Illumina HiSeq 2000 was employed. TCR beta chain libraries were generated through multiplex PCR amplification. The amplified TCR beta chain products were analyzed by high-throughput sequencing. TCRdb handled the public reads itself, with Q25 trimming in fastp and clone calling in MiXCR, and kept productive beta chains. Merged by CDR3 protein, the rows form single entries marked with the most common genes and DNA. For this sample the table gives 100,000 to 150,000 distinct CDR3 sequences, of which 15% to 20% were detected only once. About 3.7% of the sample is in the top ten clones. CDR1 and CDR2 are read off the germline V gene as SGHRS and YFSETQ. The trim is 4 bases for V and 2 bases for J, with a gap of 17 bases between the germline ends. From the cysteine through the phenylalanine, the CDR3 covers 16 amino acids. The only DNA kept is the CDR3, 48 bases in frame from the first base.

The sequence was collected from a female donor with breast cancer. Some clones in this sample may be carry-over from other donors' samples. This receptor chain uses TRBV5-1 and TRBJ2-3; tentative D gene TRBD1, with 6 bases matching. The sequenced material came from axillary lymph node tissue. The nucleotide sequence reads as follows: TGCGCCAGCAGCCTGGCCCAGACAGGAACCACAGATACGCAGTATTTT. Translated, this is CASSLAQTGTTDTQYF.